This TCR beta chain emerged from a study of robustness of blood B and T cell sequencing (dated by TCRdb to the late 2010s). For context, the study as a whole: The study was designed to determine how much peripheral blood is required to reliably characterize an individual's TCRbeta and IgG repertoires. Each of the approximately nine independently drawn blood samples had its TCRbeta and IgG repertoires measured. As technical replicates, two replicate TCRbeta cDNA libraries were made from one shared RNA pool taken from a single 10 ml draw.

In this sample, this clonotype turned up once. It lacks a known antigen. No per-base quality is available; no much larger clone lies one base away. mRNA, which captures expressed receptors, was used instead of genomic DNA for quantification of TCRbeta repertoires. Buffy coat leukocytes were collected into Trizol, and RNA was extracted with the Direct-zol RNA MiniPrep Plus kit without cell sorting. EDTA blood tubes were spun right away at 4 degrees C to separate plasma, buffy coat and red blood cells. The paper's findings and limits, for the study overall: Across technical replicate libraries, around 95% of the top 10,000 TCRbeta clonotypes in one library were also found in the other. Evidence of cross-contamination, likely from batch processing, showed up in one pair of TCRbeta libraries, so the UMI-sequence pairs shared by that pair of libraries were removed. Pooling tubes did not increase the overlap of rare TCRbeta clonotypes, which implies that much larger blood volumes would be needed to capture rare TCRbeta clonotypes. Coverage of the top 10,000 TCRbeta clonotypes approached saturation when 3 or 4 tubes (about 27-45 ml blood) were combined. TCRbeta rarefaction curves did not fully plateau, suggesting under-sequencing or many low-abundance clonotypes. EDTA tubes required immediate fractionation, limiting use in multi-site collections. The 1,000 most abundant TCRbeta clonotypes from the pooled draws were detected in every single 10 ml sample.

The CDR3 measures 14 amino acids from cysteine to phenylalanine. The DNA shown is the 42-base CDR3, in frame from base 1. The junction carries 8 bases between V and J, which are trimmed by 6 bases and 0 bases respectively. The germline V gene (reference sequence) yields MNHNY for CDR1 and SVGAGI for CDR2. The library was built by means of PCR. Sequencing used an Illumina MiSeq. cDNA was synthesized with SMARTScribe reverse transcriptase and a 5' template-switch oligo that added a universal priming site. The template-switch oligo carried a 12-nucleotide random unique molecular identifier (UMI) that tagged each cDNA molecule. During reverse transcription, chain-specific reverse primers targeted TCRbeta transcripts. Leftover template-switch adapters were removed by uracil DNA glycosylase treatment, and cDNA was purified using a Qiagen MinElute kit. The first PCR used KAPA HiFi HotStart ReadyMix for roughly 22 cycles, split across four 50 ul reactions with step-out primers. Before further amplification, first-round PCR products were gel-purified. Illumina Nextera adapters were added in a second approximately 8-cycle PCR, after which libraries were purified and pooled. For each TCRbeta molecule, the UMI barcode was captured by a 50-nucleotide 5' read. The original methods were these. Using the MIGEC toolkit, reads were grouped by UMI into consensus reads. PEAR was used to merge forward and reverse consensus reads into final reads. A custom decontamination script removed identical UMI-sequence pairs shared across libraries, treating them as cross-sample contamination. MIGMAP, a wrapper around IgBLAST, was used for V(D)J assignment and CDR3 extraction. TCR clonotypes were defined by identical V gene, J gene and CDR3 amino acid sequence; CDR1 and CDR2 were not sequenced. The raw public reads went through TCRdb reprocessing: fastp at Q25, MiXCR clone calling, in-frame beta chains kept. Duplicate CDR3 protein sequences are folded into a single record with the most common DNA and genes. The V and J calls come from TCRdb's annotation, not from the publication. Counted in this sample were 1,500 to 2,000 distinct CDR3 sequences; 72% of them appeared once. The biggest ten clones account for about 42% of the sample.

The rearranged chain carries TRBV6-6 and TRBJ1-4, with the D segment identity uncertain. This TCR derives from a human donor in good health. Sequencing was done on a sample of peripheral blood. CDR3 sequence: CASSSRPTNEKLFF. The DNA reads as follows: TGTGCCAGCAGCTCCAGACCAACTAATGAAAAACTGTTTTTT.